In its sample, the clone carrying this T cell receptor (beta chain) was seen once. The data belong to a study of OX40 agonist ivuxolimab in advanced cancers. Sequencing was performed with immunoSEQ multiplex PCR; in TCRdb, only in-frame clones are kept and a portion is missing. The table shows 50,000 to 70,000 clones, with 75% to 90% occurring only once. This receptor was identified in an adult with an advanced solid tumor such as melanoma, head and neck, liver or kidney cancer. The sequencing here drew on CD4+ or CD8+ T cells sorted from blood, taken in a trial of the OX40 agonist ivuxolimab.

CDR3 coding DNA: TGTGCCAGCTCACACGACGACTATGGCTACACCTTC. Its translation: CASSHDDYGYTF. This rearrangement joins TRBV18 to TRBJ1-2; D gene uncertain. Per germline, CDR1 KGHSH and CDR2 LQKENI. This CDR3 has 12 amino acids. The V gene lost 4 bases and the J gene lost 3 bases, with 6 bases spanning the gap.